These 10 T cell receptor beta chains originate from one sample sequenced in a study of Graves' ophthalmopathy and Graves' hyperthyroidism (dated by TCRdb to 2016 to 2018). These reads were obtained on an Illumina HiSeq 2000. For repertoire sequencing, the TCR beta CDR3 regions were amplified from RNA transcripts. A first-round RT-PCR used HTBI primers with the Qiagen OneStep RT-PCR kit, followed by a second-round multiplex PCR, size selection and purification. The raw public reads went through TCRdb reprocessing: fastp at Q25, MiXCR clone calling, in-frame beta chains kept. A single entry per CDR3 protein holds the most common genes and DNA from its merged rows. The table for this sample lists 350,000 to 400,000 distinct CDR3 sequences; 15% to 20% of them were counted only once. The top ten constitute roughly 1.5% of the sample. Material: peripheral blood. These receptors were taken from a woman between 18 and 29 years old with Graves' ophthalmopathy. Donor details come from another sample of the same person, matched by shared clones.

The J gene is TRBJ2-7, the V gene TRBV27; a weak D match, TRBD2 (6 bases). The CDR3 has 17 residues. V lost 0 bases, J lost 4 bases, and 19 bases lay in between. Germline V CDR1 and CDR2: MNHEY, SMNVEV (reference sequence). This CDR3 is CASSLSYSSVTEYEQYF. CDR3 bases: TGTGCCAGCAGTTTATCGTACTCTAGCGTCACCGAATACGAGCAGTACTTC.

The chain uses TRBV6-5 and TRBJ1-1, with D possibly being TRBD1 (5 bases). Germline values: CDR1 MNHEY, CDR2 SVGAGI. The CDR3 runs 13 residues. V dropped 4 bases and J dropped 7 bases, with 13 bases sitting between them. The DNA for the CDR3 is TGTGCCAGCAGTTCACCGGGACGTAATGAAGCTTTCTTT. Translation: CASSSPGRNEAFF.

The chain carries TRBV12-3 or TRBV12-4 and TRBJ2-7; D remains unclear. With 3 bases removed from V and 5 bases from J, the gap between germline ends came to 11 bases. There are 13 residues in the CDR3. CDR3 amino acids: CASSLDSRNEQYF. CDR3 coding DNA: TGTGCCAGCAGTTTGGATTCTAGGAACGAGCAGTACTTC.

The table lists this clonotype with many counts. This chain connects TRBV6-1 to TRBJ2-5; no clear D. The CDR3 has 13 residues. V was clipped by 6 bases and J by 5 bases, with 13 bases between them. Germline V gene data show CDR1 as MNHNS and CDR2 as SASEGT. CDR3 amino acids: CASSLAIFETQYF. CDR3 nucleotides: TGTGCCAGCAGCCTCGCCATCTTCGAGACCCAGTACTTC.

Many counts were recorded for this clonotype. J is TRBJ1-5 and V is TRBV12-3 or TRBV12-4, with 11 bases that match TRBD1. The length of the CDR3 is 17 residues. V lost 8 bases, J lost 3 bases, and 12 bases stayed unmatched. The CDR3 sequence: CASGPRTGGWDNQPQHF. CDR3 in DNA: TGTGCCAGCGGTCCCCGGACAGGGGGCTGGGACAATCAGCCCCAGCATTTT.

In its sample, this clonotype was seen many times. The chain is built from TRBV29-1 and TRBJ2-6; 9 nucleotides match TRBD1. CDR1 and CDR2 (germline): SQVTM, ANQGSEA. Germline trimming cut 7 bases from V and 0 bases from J; bases unmatched to any gene: 7. This CDR3 has 16 amino acids. The CDR3 loop reads CSGGTGLSSGANVLTF. CDR3 DNA: TGCAGCGGTGGGACAGGGCTCAGCTCTGGGGCCAACGTCCTGACTTTC.

There are many counts of this clonotype. A read error is possible here, since a much larger clone lies one base away. This chain connects TRBV30 to TRBJ1-5; a possible D gene is TRBD1 (6 bases). The germline V and J ends were trimmed by 1 base and 2 bases, with 6 bases remaining between them. The germline gives CDR1 GTSNPN, CDR2 SVGIG (reference sequence). CDR3 length: 13 residues. The CDR3 is CAWSAGGNQPQHF. CDR3 sequence (DNA): TGTGCCTGGAGTGCAGGGGGCAATCAGCCCCAGCATTTT.

This clonotype was seen ten or more times. V gene TRBV29-1 combines with J gene TRBJ1-1, with D unclear. The V and J ends lost 8 bases and 6 bases respectively, with 16 bases between them. CDR3 size: 12 residues. Germline V gives CDR1 SQVTM, CDR2 ANQGSEA. CDR3 sequence: CSLQAEVAEAFF. The CDR3 DNA follows: TGCAGCCTCCAGGCGGAGGTAGCTGAAGCTTTCTTT.

This clonotype was counted many times. The chain employs TRBV12-3 or TRBV12-4 and TRBJ2-7; 7 nucleotides line up with TRBD1. The V and J ends lost 2 bases and 13 bases, in that order; junction bases with no gene match: 11. The CDR3 is 13 amino acids. As DNA, the CDR3 is TGTGCCAGCAGTTTAAATCTGGGGACAGTTAAATACTTC. Amino acids: CASSLNLGTVKYF.

There are many counts of this clonotype. The chain recombines TRBV6-5 with TRBJ1-1, with TRBD1 identical over 8 bases. J lost 11 bases, V lost 7 bases, and 15 bases had no gene match. The CDR3 has 14 amino acids. CDR1 and CDR2 (germline): MNHEY, SVGAGI. The CDR3 DNA is TGTGCCAGCAACAGTCAGCCCCAGGGGGCTCTTGCTTTCTTT. Its protein is CASNSQPQGALAFF.